A single TCR beta chain is shown here with its context. The antigen is not known. Only in-frame clones appear in the TCRdb table, and some are missing; sequencing was by immunoSEQ multiplex PCR. The table lists around 4,000 clones, approximately 95% of them singletons. The data derive from a study of T cell clonotyping in hematopoietic cell transplantation. From germline, CDR1 is SNHLY and CDR2 FYNNEI. The CDR3 has 16 residues. With 4 bases removed from V and 4 bases from J, the gap between germline ends came to 19 bases. Findings of the study overall: Few recipient clonotypes overlapped donors; over 95% were de novo at given depth.

Sequencing used PBMCs, obtained 30 days after allogeneic stem cell transplant. The V and J genes are TRBV2 and TRBJ1-2, with D possibly TRBD1 on 5 matching bases. This TCR derives from a male patient between 45 and 59 years old who had an allogeneic stem cell transplant from a related donor, so the T cells may come from the graft donor. Some clones in this sample may be carry-over from other donors' samples. The CDR3 sequence: CASSVGYRSRFYGYTF. The CDR3 DNA reads TGTGCCAGCAGTGTAGGGTACAGGAGTCGATTCTATGGCTACACCTTC. Together with reference TRBV2 and TRBJ1-2, the CDR3 gives the full variable domain: EPEVTQTPSHQVTQMGQEVILRCVPISNHLYFYWYRQILGQKVEFLVSFYNNEISEKSEIFDDQFSVERPDGSNFTLKIRSTKLEDSAMYFCASSVGYRSRFYGYTFGSGTRLTVV.